Listed below are T cell receptor beta chains from one sample, sequenced in a study of response to subunit inactivated influenza vaccine. TCRdb redid the calling of the RT-PCR reads with MiXCR, one entry per CDR3 protein. The sample consists of fewer than 650,000 distinct CDR3 sequences, 10% to 15% of them appearing once. This material consisted of PBMCs from blood, taken about 6 weeks after vaccination. The source of these receptors is a man over 45 who received an inactivated influenza vaccine. CDR3s include the opening cysteine and the closing phenylalanine or tryptophan. Fields, in order: V gene, clone size, D gene, J gene, CDR3 protein. A D gene is named only where the DNA matches it firmly. Clone size appears in some rows only: once, few, many, or a class for an expanded clone.

V: TRBV21-1
size: few
D: NA
J: TRBJ1-1
CDR3: CASTTGDSNTEAFF

V: TRBV15
size: many
D: TRBD2
J: TRBJ2-1
CDR3: CATSRGSGRAYEQFF

V: TRBV4-1
size: few
D: TRBD1
J: TRBJ2-3
CDR3: CASSQEPWGQGGPDTQYF

V: TRBV7-2
size: few
D: NA
J: TRBJ2-7
CDR3: CASRPAAAYSYEQYF

V: TRBV20-1
size: NA
D: TRBD2
J: TRBJ2-3
CDR3: CSAYRLAGITDTQYF

V: TRBV4-2
size: few
D: NA
J: TRBJ1-2
CDR3: CASSQEVQGYGYTF

V: TRBV4-2
size: NA
D: TRBD1
J: TRBJ2-6
CDR3: CASSQDPGRGSVLTF

V: TRBV7-2
size: NA
D: NA
J: TRBJ2-7
CDR3: CASSLDRIGEQYF

V: TRBV10-3
size: few
D: NA
J: TRBJ2-1
CDR3: CAISEVRGGPEQFF

V: TRBV7-2
size: few
D: TRBD2
J: TRBJ2-3
CDR3: CASSSDGGGTDTQYF

V: TRBV5-6
size: few
D: TRBD1
J: TRBJ2-1
CDR3: CASRSRTGGTFGEQFF

V: TRBV10-3
size: few
D: NA
J: TRBJ2-5
CDR3: CAISDWVGETQYF

V: TRBV28
size: NA
D: NA
J: TRBJ2-5
CDR3: CASSLVTPRHHQETQYF

V: TRBV11-2
size: NA
D: NA
J: TRBJ2-7
CDR3: CASSLAGKPYEQYF

V: TRBV30
size: few
D: TRBD1
J: TRBJ2-3
CDR3: CAWSPGTGGGPDTQYF

V: TRBV5-1
size: few
D: NA
J: TRBJ2-7
CDR3: CASSLEVRGNIVDLYEQYF

V: TRBV5-1
size: NA
D: NA
J: TRBJ2-7
CDR3: CASSLGPLPYEQYF

V: TRBV12-3/TRBV12-4
size: NA
D: NA
J: TRBJ2-5
CDR3: CASSLNVVGETQYF

V: TRBV28
size: few
D: NA
J: TRBJ1-1
CDR3: CASSLPGQFEAFF

V: TRBV28
size: NA
D: TRBD1
J: TRBJ1-2
CDR3: CASSLSPAGQGAFGYTF

V: TRBV6-2/TRBV6-3
size: few
D: NA
J: TRBJ2-7
CDR3: CASRQPAQYEQYF

V: TRBV6-2/TRBV6-3
size: few
D: TRBD2
J: TRBJ2-1
CDR3: CASRSLAGGIYNEQFF

V: TRBV12-3/TRBV12-4
size: few
D: NA
J: TRBJ2-2
CDR3: CASSHRDTPGELFF

V: TRBV9
size: many
D: NA
J: TRBJ1-6
CDR3: CASSVAWGYNSPLHF

V: TRBV5-1
size: few
D: NA
J: TRBJ2-2
CDR3: CASSPPSPTDTGELFF

V: TRBV27
size: many
D: NA
J: TRBJ1-6
CDR3: CASSFTPYNSPLHF

V: TRBV10-3
size: few
D: TRBD2
J: TRBJ2-5
CDR3: CAISPGLAGAETQYF

V: TRBV24-1
size: NA
D: TRBD1
J: TRBJ2-1
CDR3: CATSDLPGQEYNEQFF